This T cell receptor beta chain stems from a study of CD8+ T cells in alopecia areata. Whole-study findings and limits: For lesional scalp, especially alopecia totalis/universalis, clonality was higher than in normal scalp. With tofacitinib ongoing, many expanded lesional clones persisted in both scalp and blood. Treatment with tofacitinib significantly lowered scalp clonality and reduced expanded CD8+ clones among the top 100.

Treatment in this sample: oral pan-JAK inhibitor, 5-10 mg twice daily. Sorted populations comprised CD4+ and CD8+ T cells obtained from PBMCs. It was cDNA, reverse transcribed from extracted RNA, that served as the sequencing template. Clones were sequenced by immunoSEQ multiplex PCR, and TCRdb holds only the in-frame ones, with some missing. The table includes some 200,000 clones, 60% to 70% detected once. To note about this clone: Antigen specificity is unknown.

Germline CDR1 and CDR2: SGDLS and YYNGEE. The V and J ends lost 2 bases and 5 bases respectively, with 13 bases between them. The CDR3 runs to 14 residues. The receptor was derived from a human donor with alopecia areata. V usage is TRBV9 and J usage is TRBJ1-2, with unresolved D. The sample in question was CD4+ T cells sorted from blood, obtained at week 4, from a patient treated with tofacitinib. The CDR3 region is CASSVSPAGYGYTF. In nucleotides, the CDR3 is TGTGCCAGCAGCGTGTCGCCCGCGGGGTATGGCTACACCTTC.